These T cell receptor beta chains were read from a single sample in a study of shared clonotypes between healthy human individuals. This table comes from immunoSEQ multiplex PCR, and its TCRdb copy is limited to in-frame clones, with some not included. The table records more than 2 million clones, approximately 96% of them present only once. Sequences were obtained from naive CD4+ T cells sorted from blood. The receptors were gathered from a man younger than 35 in good health. Both conserved end residues are part of each CDR3. The D gene is left open where the match is weak. Only part of the rows carry a size: once, few, many, or a class if the clone is expanded.

d_call	v_call	j_call	clone_size	cdr3_aa	cdr3_nt
TRBD1	TRBV6-5	TRBJ1-1	-	CASSYIQGASTEAFF	TGTGCCAGCAGTTACATACAGGGGGCGAGCACTGAAGCTTTCTTT
TRBD1	TRBV7-9	TRBJ1-1	-	CASSLGTGVTEAFF	TGTGCCAGCAGCTTAGGGACAGGGGTCACTGAAGCTTTCTTT
-	TRBV29-1	TRBJ2-7	-	CSVGGTVEQYF	TGCAGCGTTGGAGGGACGGTAGAGCAGTACTTC
-	TRBV18	TRBJ1-4	-	CASSPAGTNSEKLFF	TGTGCCAGCTCCCCCGCCGGGACAAATAGTGAAAAACTGTTTTTT
-	TRBV18	TRBJ2-6	-	CASSPMTGKPISGANVLTF	TGTGCCAGCTCACCAATGACAGGCAAACCAATCTCTGGGGCCAACGTCCTGACTTTC
-	TRBV4-1	TRBJ1-4	-	CASSQAITTNEKLFF	TGCGCCAGCAGCCAAGCTATTACAACTAATGAAAAACTGTTTTTT
-	TRBV10-3	TRBJ2-3	-	CAISESAEYGYSTDTQYF	TGTGCCATCAGTGAGTCGGCGGAGTATGGATATAGCACAGATACGCAGTATTTT
TRBD1	TRBV29-1	TRBJ1-4	-	CSVAAIGQGSATNEKLFF	TGCAGCGTTGCCGCGATAGGACAGGGGTCAGCAACTAATGAAAAACTGTTTTTT
-	TRBV6-5	TRBJ1-5	-	CASSRHQDQPQHF	TGTGCCAGCAGTCGACATCAGGATCAGCCCCAGCATTTT
-	TRBV6-1	TRBJ2-7	-	CASTQMGYEQYF	TGTGCCAGCACCCAGATGGGGTACGAGCAGTACTTC
-	TRBV5-8	TRBJ1-1	-	CASSLGFGGHTEAFF	TGTGCCAGCAGCTTGGGGTTCGGGGGCCACACTGAAGCTTTCTTT
-	TRBV10-3	TRBJ1-4	-	CAIRDKTNEKLFF	TGTGCCATCAGGGACAAGACTAATGAAAAACTGTTTTTT
-	TRBV4-1	TRBJ2-5	once	CASSQVGIADQETQYF	TGCGCCAGCAGTCAAGTAGGTATTGCGGATCAAGAGACCCAGTACTTC
-	TRBV15	TRBJ1-4	-	CATSRRQSGEKLFF	TGTGCCACCAGCAGAAGACAGTCGGGTGAAAAACTGTTTTTT
-	TRBV15	TRBJ1-6	-	CATSRVPHPLLHF	TGTGCCACCAGCAGAGTTCCACACCCCCTTCTCCACTTT
TRBD1	TRBV5-1	TRBJ1-3	-	CASSLEGQSFSSGNTIYF	TGCGCCAGCAGCTTGGAGGGACAGAGCTTCAGCTCTGGAAACACCATATATTTT
-	TRBV19	TRBJ1-5	-	CASSISQLGNQPQHF	TGTGCCAGTAGTATCTCACAGCTGGGCAATCAGCCCCAGCATTTT
-	TRBV18	TRBJ1-6	-	CASSPIRTDYNSPLHF	TGTGCCAGCTCACCCATACGGACGGACTATAATTCACCCCTCCACTTT
-	TRBV29-1	TRBJ2-2	-	CSVDDRNTGELFF	TGCAGCGTTGATGACAGAAACACCGGGGAGCTGTTTTTT
TRBD1	TRBV11-3	TRBJ2-2	once	CASSRQQGGNTGELFF	TGTGCCAGCAGCCGCCAACAGGGGGGGAACACCGGGGAGCTGTTTTTT
-	TRBV5-1	TRBJ1-1	-	CASGLGSTLNTEAFF	TGCGCCAGCGGCCTTGGGAGCACCCTGAACACTGAAGCTTTCTTT
-	TRBV25-1	TRBJ1-4	-	CASRKTGVGSEKLFF	TGTGCCAGCAGAAAGACAGGAGTTGGGAGTGAAAAACTGTTTTTT
-	TRBV6-6	TRBJ1-6	-	CASSYSYGSPLHF	TGTGCCAGCAGTTACTCGTACGGCTCACCCCTCCACTTT
-	TRBV6-1	TRBJ1-4	-	CASSERTVPGGEKLFF	TGTGCCAGCAGTGAACGGACCGTCCCGGGGGGTGAAAAACTGTTTTTT
TRBD1	TRBV10-1	TRBJ2-1	-	CASREARRDRGYEQFF	TGCGCCAGCAGGGAAGCGAGAAGGGACAGGGGTTATGAGCAGTTCTTC
-	TRBV28	TRBJ1-5	-	CASSFLPLTGPQHF	TGTGCCAGCAGTTTTTTGCCTCTAACCGGGCCCCAGCATTTT
-	TRBV27	TRBJ1-3	-	CASRGQLSGNTIYF	TGTGCCAGCAGAGGACAGCTCTCTGGAAACACCATATATTTT
TRBD1	TRBV6-5	TRBJ2-5	-	CASSPHAGRGSTQYF	TGTGCCAGCAGTCCCCACGCGGGCAGGGGGTCAACCCAGTACTTC
-	TRBV5-6	TRBJ2-2	-	CASRRRKTNTGELFF	TGTGCCAGCAGACGACGTAAGACGAACACCGGGGAGCTGTTTTTT
TRBD1	TRBV19	TRBJ1-5	-	CASSKGQGVEQPQHF	TGTGCCAGTAGTAAGGGACAGGGGGTTGAACAGCCCCAGCATTTT
-	TRBV2	TRBJ2-7	-	CASSESGGRSYEQYF	TGTGCCAGCAGTGAATCAGGCGGACGGTCCTACGAGCAGTACTTC
TRBD2	TRBV2	TRBJ2-7	-	CASRRTSGGGYEQYF	TGTGCCAGCAGGCGGACTAGCGGGGGTGGGTACGAGCAGTACTTC
TRBD2	TRBV11-2	TRBJ2-5	-	CASSPSLAGGQETQYF	TGTGCCAGCAGCCCAAGCCTAGCGGGGGGGCAAGAGACCCAGTACTTC
-	TRBV30	TRBJ1-4	once	CAWSFAGNEKLFF	TGTGCCTGGAGTTTTGCAGGGAATGAAAAACTGTTTTTT
-	TRBV18	TRBJ2-2	-	CASSPGQTNTGELFF	TGTGCCAGCTCACCCGGACAGACTAACACCGGGGAGCTGTTTTTT
-	TRBV7-2	TRBJ1-3	-	CASSPLAGSGNTIYF	TGTGCCAGCAGCCCTCTAGCAGGGAGTGGAAACACCATATATTTT
-	TRBV7-2	TRBJ2-7	once	CASSRGSLVSYEQYF	TGTGCCAGCAGCCGAGGGTCACTAGTCTCCTACGAGCAGTACTTC
TRBD2	TRBV7-9	TRBJ2-3	-	CASSLSLAGVPTDTQYF	TGTGCCAGCAGCTTATCTCTAGCGGGGGTCCCCACAGATACGCAGTATTTT